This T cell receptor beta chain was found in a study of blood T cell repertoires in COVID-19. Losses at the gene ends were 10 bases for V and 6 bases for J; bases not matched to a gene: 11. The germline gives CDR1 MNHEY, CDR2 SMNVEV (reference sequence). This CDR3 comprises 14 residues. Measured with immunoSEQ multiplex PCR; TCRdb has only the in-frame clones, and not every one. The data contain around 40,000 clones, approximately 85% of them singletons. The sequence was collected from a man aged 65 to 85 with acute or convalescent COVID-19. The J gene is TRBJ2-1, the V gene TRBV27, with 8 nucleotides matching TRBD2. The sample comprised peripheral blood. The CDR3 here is CATRGLAGFNEQFF. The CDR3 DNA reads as TGTGCCACCCGCGGGCTAGCGGGTTTCAATGAGCAGTTCTTC.